These 32 T cell receptor beta chains originate from one sample sequenced in a study of blood T cell repertoires in COVID-19. TCRdb's table, derived via immunoSEQ multiplex PCR, lists solely in-frame clones and lacks some. The data hold a few hundred thousand clones, with roughly 86% observed a single time. The sample comprised peripheral blood. These TCRs come from a woman aged 55 to 70 with COVID-19, enrolled during active disease.

The rearrangement joins TRBV11-1 to TRBJ1-4; TRBD1 might be the D (6 bases). This CDR3 comprises 16 residues. Germline CDR1 and CDR2: SGHAT and FQDESV (reference sequence). V gave up 2 bases and J gave up 3 bases, with 13 bases separating them. CDR3 amino acids: CASSLSSDRPNEKLFF. The CDR3 DNA sequence: TGTGCCAGCAGCTTATCCTCGGACAGACCTAATGAAAAACTGTTTTTT. The full variable domain, in which reference TRBV11-1 and TRBJ1-4 provide the parts outside the CDR3, is EAEVAQSPRYKITEKSQAVAFWCDPISGHATLYWYRQILGQGPELLVQFQDESVVDDSQLPKDRFSAERLKGVDSTLKIQPAELGDSAMYLCASSLSSDRPNEKLFFGSGTQLSVL.

This clone has just one count. The V gene is TRBV15, the J gene TRBJ2-1; possibly TRBD2 for D (5 bases). CDR1 is LNHNV and CDR2 is YYDKDF in the germline V gene (reference sequence). V was clipped by 2 bases and J by 5 bases, with 16 bases between them. The CDR3 length is 16 residues. The CDR3, as DNA: TGTGCCACCAGCAGATCGCTTCGGGGAGCTGACAATGAGCAGTTCTTC. It encodes CATSRSLRGADNEQFF.

The chain couples TRBV7-2 to TRBJ1-2, with 7 bases that match TRBD1. The ends lost 8 bases at V and 1 base at J; junction bases unmatched: 16. The CDR3 runs to 17 residues. Per germline, CDR1 SGHTA and CDR2 FQGNSA. CDR3 protein: CASGKQGMVVYNYGYTF. The CDR3 nucleotides read TGTGCCAGCGGTAAACAGGGGATGGTCGTATATAACTATGGCTACACCTTC.

This chain uses TRBV5-1 with TRBJ2-1; 16 bases are a match to TRBD2. From germline, CDR1 is SGHRS and CDR2 YFSETQ. CDR3 length: 17 amino acids. Germline trimming cut 3 bases from V and 6 bases from J; bases unmatched to any gene: 6. CDR3 amino acids: CASSSGLAGGPFNEQFF. CDR3 DNA: TGCGCCAGCAGCTCGGGACTAGCGGGAGGGCCATTCAATGAGCAGTTCTTC. The full variable domain, in which reference TRBV5-1 and TRBJ2-1 provide the parts outside the CDR3, is KAGVTQTPRYLIKTRGQQVTLSCSPISGHRSVSWYQQTPGQGLQFLFEYFSETQRNKGNFPGRFSGRQFSNSRSEMNVSTLELGDSALYLCASSSGLAGGPFNEQFFGPGTRLTVL.

Of note for this clone: The same CDR3 is also encoded by other DNA sequences in this sample. The genes are TRBV11-2 and TRBJ2-5; 7 positions agree with TRBD2. CDR1 SGHAT and CDR2 FQNNGV come from the germline V gene. The CDR3 covers 16 residues. V shed 1 base, J shed 5 bases, and the junction held 10 bases outside the gene matches. CDR3 nucleotides: TGTGCCAGCAGCTTAGGGCGCACGGGAGGTGGGGAGACCCAGTACTTC. This translates into CASSLGRTGGGETQYF. Variable domain in full (rest from reference TRBV11-2 and TRBJ2-5): EAGVAQSPRYKIIEKRQSVAFWCNPISGHATLYWYQQILGQGPKLLIQFQNNGVVDDSQLPKDRFSAERLKGVDSTLKIQPAKLEDSAVYLCASSLGRTGGGETQYFGPGTRLLVL.

The chain combines TRBV21-1 with TRBJ2-3; TRBD2, as called in the table, went unchecked against the DNA. TRBV21-1 is described as a pseudogene. There are 18 residues in the CDR3. In nucleotides, the CDR3 is TGTGCCAGCAGCAAAGGGGCCCAAGGAGCGGGGGGCACAGATACGCAGTATTTT. Its protein product is CASSKGAQGAGGTDTQYF.

The genes are TRBV28 and TRBJ2-4, with D possibly being TRBD1 (6 bases). The CDR3 runs 14 residues. Trimming stripped 8 bases from V and 0 bases from J, with 11 bases between. From germline, CDR1 is MDHEN and CDR2 SYDVKM. The CDR3 protein is CASLGQLAKNIQYF. The CDR3, as DNA: TGTGCCAGCCTTGGACAGCTAGCCAAAAACATTCAGTACTTC.

V and J are TRBV19 and TRBJ1-1, with D possibly being TRBD1 (6 bases). Germline loops: CDR1 LNHDA, CDR2 SQIVND (reference sequence). This CDR3 region has 16 residues. Deletions cut 6 bases from V and 1 base from J, with 18 bases between. The CDR3 coding sequence is TGTGCCAGTAGAGCTGGACAGAGGGGATCGAACACTGAAGCTTTCTTT. Translation: CASRAGQRGSNTEAFF.

J is TRBJ2-3 and V is TRBV7-6, with a weak D call TRBD1 (5 bases). The CDR3 totals 12 residues. CDR1 SGHVS and CDR2 FNYEAQ come from the germline V gene. V was cut by 5 bases and J by 5 bases, with 8 bases left in between. In nucleotides, the CDR3 is TGTGCCAGCAGCGACAGAATAGATACGCAGTATTTT. Its translation is CASSDRIDTQYF.

V usage is TRBV28 and J usage is TRBJ1-5; 7 nucleotides agree with TRBD1. The J segment lost 9 bases and the V segment lost 6 bases, leaving 14 bases of the junction unmatched. Germline V gene lookup returns CDR1 MDHEN and CDR2 SYDVKM. This CDR3 spans 15 amino acids. CDR3 coding DNA: TGTGCCAGCAGCCTTGAGGACAGGTGGTTTTCGCCCCAGCATTTT. Protein product: CASSLEDRWFSPQHF.

This clone was seen only once. This chain connects TRBV28 to TRBJ2-7, with D possibly TRBD2 on 6 matching bases. The CDR3 is 13 amino acids. CDR1 is MDHEN, CDR2 SYDVKM, per germline. The V and J ends lost 8 bases and 3 bases respectively, with 14 bases between them. The CDR3 loop reads CASDSGGRYEQYF. CDR3 coding DNA: TGTGCCAGCGACTCCGGGGGTCGCTACGAGCAGTACTTC.

The chain carries TRBV6-1 and TRBJ1-2; no firm D call. Germline V gene data show CDR1 as MNHNS and CDR2 as SASEGT. This CDR3 has 14 amino acids. Trimming removed 1 base at V and 3 bases at J, with 9 bases between. CDR3 DNA: TGTGCCAGCAGTGAAGGTAACCGAGACTATGGCTACACCTTC. It encodes CASSEGNRDYGYTF.

This chain uses TRBV4-2 with TRBJ2-2; tentatively, D is TRBD2 (6 bases). The CDR3 length is 18 residues. Trimming removed 4 bases at V and 0 bases at J, with 18 bases between. CDR1 is LGHNA, CDR2 YNFKEQ, per germline. The CDR3, as DNA: TGTGCCAGCAGCCCTACCCAGGGCGGGGATCCGAACACCGGGGAGCTGTTTTTT. Its translation is CASSPTQGGDPNTGELFF.

This chain connects TRBV29-1 to TRBJ2-1; tentatively, D is TRBD1 (5 bases). Trimming left V 1 base short and J 5 bases short, with 21 bases between. Germline CDR1 reads SQVTM; CDR2 reads ANQGSEA. The CDR3 has 17 residues. CDR3 nucleotide sequence: TGCAGCGTTGAAGTGACCTCCCTGGGGCTTAAGAACAATGAGCAGTTCTTC. Protein product: CSVEVTSLGLKNNEQFF.

CDR3 nucleotides: TGTGCCAGCAGTGCCCAGGGTTCGGCGAACACTGAAGCTTTCTTT. This codes for CASSAQGSANTEAFF. V gene TRBV25-1 combines with J gene TRBJ1-1; possibly TRBD1 for D (5 bases). Germline V lookup: CDR1 MGHDK, CDR2 SYGVNS. The ends were cut back, 4 bases at V and 1 base at J, with 13 bases in the middle. The CDR3 covers 15 residues.

The V gene is TRBV9, the J gene TRBJ2-3, with 8 bases matching TRBD2. The CDR3 runs to 15 residues. V shed 2 bases, J shed 2 bases, and the junction held 4 bases outside the gene matches. CDR1 SGDLS and CDR2 YYNGEE come from the germline V gene. In DNA, the CDR3 is TGTGCCAGCAGCGTGGCGGGAGGCCTCACAGATACGCAGTATTTT. Amino acids: CASSVAGGLTDTQYF.

The V and J genes are TRBV15 and TRBJ1-4, with unresolved D. Germline assignment: CDR1 LNHNV and CDR2 YYDKDF (reference sequence). The CDR3 runs 15 residues. Trimming stripped 0 bases from V and 8 bases from J, with 13 bases between. The CDR3 here is CATSRDPAVREKLFF. CDR3 sequence (DNA): TGTGCCACCAGCAGAGACCCCGCGGTACGAGAAAAACTGTTTTTT.

On this clone itself: The sample holds other DNA sequences that translate to the same CDR3. The chain joins TRBV5-1 to TRBJ2-2, with 15 positions matching TRBD2. CDR1 SGHRS and CDR2 YFSETQ come from the germline V gene. J gave up 5 bases and V 5 bases, and 4 bases lay outside the gene matches. The CDR3 is 16 amino acids. Written as DNA, the CDR3 is TGCGCCAGCAGTTCTGGACTAGCGGGAGGGACCGGGGAGCTGTTTTTT. Protein: CASSSGLAGGTGELFF. The full variable domain, completed using reference TRBV5-1 and TRBJ2-2, is KAGVTQTPRYLIKTRGQQVTLSCSPISGHRSVSWYQQTPGQGLQFLFEYFSETQRNKGNFPGRFSGRQFSNSRSEMNVSTLELGDSALYLCASSSGLAGGTGELFFGEGSRLTVL.

This clone was counted a single time. V usage is TRBV30 and J usage is TRBJ1-5; a weak D match, TRBD1 (5 bases). CDR1 GTSNPN and CDR2 SVGIG come from the germline V gene (reference sequence). V shed 3 bases and J shed 2 bases, with 14 bases lying between them. There are 15 residues in the CDR3. DNA for the CDR3: TGTGCCTGGAGGTCCGGGGGAGGGGGCAATCAGCCCCAGCATTTT. Its protein is CAWRSGGGGNQPQHF. The variable domain in full, with the rest retrieved from reference TRBV30 and TRBJ1-5, is SQTIHQWPATLVQPVGSPLSLECTVEGTSNPNLYWYRQAAGRGLQLLFYSVGIGQISSEVPQNLSASRPQDRQFILSSKKLLLSDSGFYLCAWRSGGGGNQPQHFGDGTRLSIL.

The V and J genes are TRBV7-9 and TRBJ2-1, with unresolved D. The germline V and J ends were trimmed by 0 bases and 6 bases, with 9 bases remaining between them. There are 14 residues in the CDR3. The germline gives CDR1 SEHNR, CDR2 FQNEAQ (reference sequence). The CDR3 spells CASSLAWSGNEQFF. The CDR3 DNA follows: TGTGCCAGCAGCTTAGCGTGGAGTGGCAATGAGCAGTTCTTC. Full variable domain (rest looked up from reference TRBV7-9 and TRBJ2-1): DTGVSQNPRHKITKRGQNVTFRCDPISEHNRLYWYRQTLGQGPEFLTYFQNEAQLEKSRLLSDRFSAERPKGSFSTLEIQRTEQGDSAMYLCASSLAWSGNEQFFGPGTRLTVL.

The gene calls are TRBV18 and TRBJ2-1, with TRBD1 as a possible D gene (5 bases). CDR1 and CDR2 (germline): KGHSH, LQKENI. V was pared by 5 bases and J by 3 bases, with 17 bases between. The CDR3 extends over 16 amino acids. The CDR3 sequence: CASSTDSPTHYNEQFF. The CDR3 nucleotides read TGTGCCAGCTCAACCGACAGTCCCACCCACTACAATGAGCAGTTCTTC.

The chain carries TRBV3-1 (or the pseudogene TRBV3-2) and TRBJ1-3; D remains unclear. Trimming cost V 4 bases and J 4 bases, with 20 bases left between them. The CDR3 has 17 amino acids. Per the germline V gene, CDR1 is LGHDT and CDR2 is YNNKEL (reference sequence). The CDR3 sequence: CASSLYRGQARGNTIYF. CDR3 in DNA: TGTGCCAGCAGCCTCTACCGCGGGCAAGCGCGGGGAAACACCATATATTTT.

The chain joins TRBV19 to TRBJ2-6; D is uncertain. CDR1 is LNHDA, CDR2 SQIVND, per germline (reference sequence). Trimming cost V 5 bases and J 2 bases, with 10 bases left between them. The CDR3 is 15 amino acids. The CDR3 DNA reads as TGTGCCAGTAGTCCCACACAGCCTGGGGCCAACGTCCTGACTTTC. Protein: CASSPTQPGANVLTF.

The CDR3 is CASSPPGRGFTDTQYF. DNA of the CDR3: TGTGCCAGCAGCCCGCCGGGCAGGGGTTTCACAGATACGCAGTATTTT. The chain carries TRBV7-6 and TRBJ2-3, with D maybe TRBD1 (6 bases). V lost 5 bases and J lost 2, with 17 bases in between. Germline V gene data show CDR1 as SGHVS and CDR2 as FNYEAQ. The CDR3 has 16 residues.

This rearrangement joins TRBV2 to TRBJ1-4; 8 bases are shared with TRBD1. CDR3 length: 15 residues. The germline V gene has CDR1 SNHLY and CDR2 FYNNEI. V was clipped by 8 bases and J by 3 bases; unmatched bases: 8. This CDR3 is CASWPGQAPNEKLFF. In nucleotides, the CDR3 is TGTGCCAGCTGGCCGGGACAGGCCCCTAATGAAAAACTGTTTTTT.

The DNA of the CDR3 is TGTGCCAGCAGCCAAAACCGACTAGCGGGGGACAATGAGCAGTTCTTC. The encoded protein is CASSQNRLAGDNEQFF. The chain is built from TRBV5-4 and TRBJ2-1; TRBD2 aligns across 12 bases. Unmatched junction bases numbered 7, after V lost 4 bases and J lost 5 bases. The length of the CDR3 is 16 residues. Germline values: CDR1 SGHNT, CDR2 YYREEE (reference sequence). The whole variable domain, remainder taken from reference TRBV5-4 and TRBJ2-1, is ETGVTQSPTHLIKTRGQQVTLRCSSQSGHNTVSWYQQALGQGPQFIFQYYREEENGRGNFPPRFSGLQFPNYSSELNVNALELDDSALYLCASSQNRLAGDNEQFFGPGTRLTVL.

The chain is built from TRBV3-1 (or the pseudogene TRBV3-2) and TRBJ1-5; TRBD1 agrees at 11 bases. The V gene end was trimmed by 4 bases and the J gene end by 5 bases; junction bases not matched to a gene: 4. The CDR3 sequence is 15 residues long. Germline CDR1 LGHDT, CDR2 YNNKEL (reference sequence). CDR3 region: CASSLGQGAYQPQHF. CDR3 DNA: TGTGCCAGCAGCCTAGGACAGGGGGCATATCAGCCCCAGCATTTT.

This clone occurred once. V and J are TRBV9 and TRBJ2-1; 10 positions agree with TRBD1. V dropped 3 bases and J dropped 5; count of bases not matched to a gene: 8. Germline-derived CDR1 and CDR2 are SGDLS and YYNGEE. The CDR3 is 16 amino acids. CDR3: CASSDRQGADNNEQFF. The CDR3 DNA follows: TGTGCCAGCAGCGACCGACAGGGGGCGGATAACAATGAGCAGTTCTTC.

The rearrangement joins TRBV12-3 or TRBV12-4 to TRBJ2-1; no clear D. This CDR3 spans 12 amino acids. Trimming took 6 bases from V and 6 from J, leaving 9 bases between them. CDR3 nucleotide sequence: TGTGCCAGCAGACCCCGAGGCAATGAGCAGTTCTTC. Its translation is CASRPRGNEQFF.

This clone was observed a single time. V gene TRBV5-6 combines with J gene TRBJ1-6, with TRBD1 as a possible D gene (5 bases). This CDR3 is 14 amino acids long. Trimming stripped 4 bases from V and 4 bases from J, with 9 bases between. The germline V gene encodes CDR1 SGHDT and CDR2 YYEEEE. CDR3 loop: CASSHGGYNSPLHF. CDR3 coding DNA: TGTGCCAGCAGCCACGGGGGGTATAATTCACCCCTCCACTTT. Full variable domain (outside the CDR3, taken from reference TRBV5-6 and TRBJ1-6): DAGVTQSPTHLIKTRGQQVTLRCSPKSGHDTVSWYQQALGQGPQFIFQYYEEEERQRGNFPDRFSGHQFPNYSSELNVNALLLGDSALYLCASSHGGYNSPLHFGNGTRLTVT.

V usage is TRBV6-2 or TRBV6-3 and J usage is TRBJ1-1, with D unresolved. Between the trimmed V and J ends, which lost 5 bases and 10 bases, there was a span of 11 bases. Looked up from germline, CDR1 is MNHEY and CDR2 is SVGEGT. The CDR3 is 11 residues long. CDR3 in amino acids: CASSRESGAFF. The CDR3, as DNA: TGTGCCAGCAGTCGGGAAAGCGGAGCTTTCTTT.

This clone was observed a single time. The J gene is TRBJ2-4, the V gene TRBV1; the table's D gene call, TRBD1, was not cross checked with the DNA. TRBV1 is assigned pseudogene status. There are 19 residues in the CDR3. Here the CDR3 DNA reads TGCACCAGCAGCCAAGATTGGACAGGGGGCAATGGAGCCAAAAACATTCAGTACTTC. This gives the protein CTSSQDWTGGNGAKNIQYF.